The sequence of this T cell receptor (beta chain) was determined in a study of CD8+ T cells in alopecia areata. RNA was extracted and reverse transcribed into cDNA as the sequencing template. Using immunoSEQ multiplex PCR, the repertoire was profiled, and TCRdb retains in-frame clones only, with some absent. Of about 110,000 clones listed, under 65% are singletons. The germline CDR1 and CDR2 sequences are MNHEY and SVGAGI. Trimming stripped 7 bases from V and 6 bases from J, with 9 bases between. This CDR3 has 12 residues. This rearrangement joins TRBV6-5 to TRBJ2-2; no definite D call. This TCR derives from a human donor with alopecia areata. Sample: NKG2D-low CD8+ T cells sorted from blood. The CDR3, as DNA: TGTGCCAGCACCTCTACGCCCGGGGAGCTGTTTTTT. Protein product: CASTSTPGELFF.